A selection of T cell receptor beta chains follows, all from one sample in a study of CD8+CD57+ T cells in acquired aplastic anemia. In TCRdb, the reads were re-called with MiXCR into one record per CDR3 protein. The sample yields 80,000 or so distinct CDR3 sequences, around 42% seen once. The sample comprised sorted CD4+, CD8+, or CD8+CD57+ T cells (not recorded which) from PBMCs. The receptors originated from a human donor in good health, serving as a control. The CDR3 runs from the conserved cysteine through the conserved F or W. The order of the fields is CDR3 protein, J gene, CDR3 length, V gene.

CDR3: CASTLGWDRGTEAFF
J: TRBJ1-1
length: 15
V: TRBV27

CDR3: CAWSVGYTEAFF
J: TRBJ1-1
length: 12
V: TRBV30

CDR3: CASNLGPPGEQYF
J: TRBJ2-7
length: 13
V: TRBV25-1

CDR3: CATSDSGASSDTQYF
J: TRBJ2-3
length: 15
V: TRBV24-1

CDR3: CASSYGRAELNEKLFF
J: TRBJ1-4
length: 16
V: TRBV6-2/TRBV6-3

CDR3: CATSSTTDGPDYEQYF
J: TRBJ2-7
length: 16
V: TRBV15

CDR3: CASSQEAATSTDTQYF
J: TRBJ2-3
length: 16
V: TRBV3-1

CDR3: CAISESGARETQYF
J: TRBJ2-5
length: 14
V: TRBV10-3

CDR3: CATSDSSTGQETQYF
J: TRBJ2-5
length: 15
V: TRBV24-1

CDR3: CASSSPQGTEAFF
J: TRBJ1-1
length: 13
V: TRBV7-9

CDR3: CSALMDRSTDTQYF
J: TRBJ2-3
length: 14
V: TRBV20-1

CDR3: CASTGVPYEQYF
J: TRBJ2-7
length: 12
V: TRBV2

CDR3: CASTQENSPLHF
J: TRBJ1-6
length: 12
V: TRBV5-3

CDR3: CSVEEQSYEQYF
J: TRBJ2-7
length: 12
V: TRBV29-1

CDR3: CASSADTLADTQYF
J: TRBJ2-3
length: 14
V: TRBV7-8

CDR3: CSARPAVLAGTSRETQYF
J: TRBJ2-5
length: 18
V: TRBV20-1

CDR3: CASSPTGGHSDTQYF
J: TRBJ2-3
length: 15
V: TRBV25-1

CDR3: CSASTGTGPWEQYF
J: TRBJ2-7
length: 14
V: TRBV20-1

CDR3: CASSFGRGMSPLHF
J: TRBJ1-6
length: 14
V: TRBV5-4

CDR3: CATSVGQSGETQYF
J: TRBJ2-5
length: 14
V: TRBV24-1

CDR3: CASSPGSGGTYEQYF
J: TRBJ2-7
length: 15
V: TRBV2

CDR3: CASSQDSFYGYTF
J: TRBJ1-2
length: 13
V: TRBV19

CDR3: CASSPPDGTYEQYF
J: TRBJ2-7
length: 14
V: TRBV5-4